This passage covers 10 T cell receptor beta chains from one sample sequenced in a study of blood T cells in healthy people across ages. It was with a sample-barcoded 5' primer and a J-beta primer mix that a second PCR of roughly 7 to 12 cycles was run. Each CDR3 protein is one row after TCRdb ran MiXCR on the 5' RACE reads. The table shows over 550,000 distinct CDR3 sequences, with approximately 30% occurring only once. Specimen: blood. Source of these receptors: a woman older than 75 in good health.

This clonotype came up a few times. The chain couples TRBV12-3 or TRBV12-4 to TRBJ2-7; D possibly matches TRBD1 or TRBD2 (6 bases each). V was pared by 3 bases and J by 1 base, with 13 bases between. The CDR3 consists of 15 residues. In DNA, the CDR3 is TGTGCCAGCAGTTTGGGACGGGGGCGATCCTACGAGCAGTACTTC. Translating it yields CASSLGRGRSYEQYF.

The rearrangement joins TRBV12-3 or TRBV12-4 to TRBJ2-7, with a tentative D call TRBD2 (7 bases). The tail of the sequence fits TRBJ2-4 better, so the J call may be wrong. The CDR3 length is 20 residues. For the CDR3, the DNA is TGTGCCAGCAGTTTGGCCCTCTCTGGGGCGGGGGCATTAGCCAAAAACATTCAGTACTTC. Amino acids: CASSLALSGAGALAKNIQYF.

The V gene is TRBV18, the J gene TRBJ2-7; D is perhaps TRBD1 (5 bases). This CDR3 contains 15 residues. Germline values: CDR1 KGHSH, CDR2 LQKENI. Trimming took off 0 bases at V and 3 bases at J, with 12 bases between the two ends. The CDR3 loop is CASSPPGAKVYEQYF. The CDR3 coding sequence is TGTGCCAGCTCACCACCAGGGGCGAAGGTCTACGAGCAGTACTTC.

On this clonotype: This sequence may be a read error, since a much larger clone differs from it by one base. The chain combines TRBV6-6 with TRBJ2-7; D is unclear. The germline gives CDR1 MNHNY, CDR2 SVGAGI (reference sequence). The length of the CDR3 is 14 residues. V dropped 4 bases and J dropped 3 bases, with 13 bases sitting between them. Here the CDR3 DNA reads TGTGCCAGCAGTTCAAATACAGTTAGCTACGAGCAGTACTTC. This encodes CASSSNTVSYEQYF.

V gene TRBV27 combines with J gene TRBJ2-1; TRBD1 agrees at 8 bases. This CDR3 spans 18 amino acids. The germline gives CDR1 MNHEY, CDR2 SMNVEV (reference sequence). Trimming took 6 bases from V and 1 from J; bases not matched to a gene: 14. This CDR3 reads CASRPRLGQVQSYNEQFF. For the CDR3, the DNA is TGTGCCAGCAGGCCAAGACTGGGACAGGTCCAATCCTACAATGAGCAGTTCTTC.

For this clonotype: A read error may explain this, as a much larger clone is one base away. This rearrangement joins TRBV3-1 to TRBJ2-7; D gene unclear. Trimming removed 4 bases at V and 5 bases at J, with 18 bases between. This CDR3 region has 15 residues. CDR1 and CDR2 from the germline V gene are LGHDT and YNNKEL (reference sequence). This chain's CDR3 is CASSPRTTSKDEQYF. In DNA, the CDR3 is TGTGCCAGCAGCCCCAGGACCACAAGCAAAGACGAGCAGTACTTC.

There are many counts of this clonotype. The V gene is TRBV29-1, the J gene TRBJ1-1; 10 bases are a match to TRBD1. Germline CDR1 and CDR2: SQVTM and ANQGSEA. The CDR3 has 13 amino acids. The V and J ends lost 7 bases and 7 bases, in that order; junction bases with no gene match: 9. The CDR3 region is CSGDRGWKGEAFF. The CDR3 nucleotides read TGCAGCGGGGACAGGGGATGGAAGGGTGAAGCTTTCTTT.

This clonotype was detected many times. V and J are TRBV5-1 and TRBJ2-5, with D tentatively TRBD1 or TRBD2 (6 bases each). V was trimmed by 0 bases and J by 7 bases, leaving 16 bases between them. The CDR3 is 15 amino acids. The germline gives CDR1 SGHRS, CDR2 YFSETQ. The CDR3 DNA reads as TGCGCCAGCAGCTTGGCAGGGGTCGGGGAGGTGACCCAGTACTTC. As protein: CASSLAGVGEVTQYF.

CDR3 loop: CASSPAGMRGETQYF. The CDR3 DNA reads as TGTGCCAGCTCACCCGCGGGGATGAGGGGAGAGACCCAGTACTTC. The gene calls are TRBV28 and TRBJ2-5; D perhaps matches TRBD2 (6 bases). The CDR3 extends over 15 amino acids. V lost 8 bases to trimming and J lost 4 bases, with 20 bases between them. In germline, CDR1 is MDHEN, CDR2 SYDVKM. Filled out from reference TRBV28 and TRBJ2-5, the complete variable domain reads DVKVTQSSRYLVKRTGEKVFLECVQDMDHENMFWYRQDPGLGLRLIYFSYDVKMKEKGDIPEGYSVSREKKERFSLILESASTNQTSMYLCASSPAGMRGETQYFGPGTRLLVL.

The chain carries TRBV20-1 and TRBJ1-5; 10 nucleotides align to TRBD1. The V gene end was trimmed by 2 bases and the J gene end by 3 bases; junction bases not matched to a gene: 4. The CDR3 extends over 15 amino acids. The germline CDR1 and CDR2 sequences are DFQATT and SNEGSKA (reference sequence). CDR3 protein: CSARTGTGVNQPQHF. The CDR3 DNA reads TGCAGTGCTAGAACCGGGACAGGGGTCAATCAGCCCCAGCATTTT.